Listed here are 13 T cell receptor beta chains from one sample, sequenced in a study of cytomegalovirus exposure and HLA in healthy donors. The PCR was carried out with 60 Vbeta primers and 13 Jbeta primers. Here immunoSEQ multiplex PCR was the method, and the copy in TCRdb shows in-frame clones only, minus some. The data show about 120,000 clones, with 60% to 70% seen just once and 9.5% held by the top ten. The sample was PBMCs. All receptors come from a woman aged 40-49 years in good health and CMV-seropositive.

The chain carries TRBV4-3 and TRBJ1-1; D ambiguous. The CDR3 is 15 amino acids. Germline V lookup: CDR1 LGHNA, CDR2 YSLEER. Trimming removed 2 bases at V and 1 base at J, with 11 bases between. The CDR3 sequence is CASSQSSGRNTEAFF. The DNA of the CDR3 is TGCGCCAGCAGCCAAAGCTCGGGGAGGAACACTGAAGCTTTCTTT.

The genes are TRBV19 and TRBJ1-2, with D possibly matching TRBD1 (5 bases). Germline values: CDR1 LNHDA, CDR2 SQIVND (reference sequence). Trimming took off 7 bases at V and 4 bases at J, with 22 bases between the two ends. The CDR3 contains 16 residues. The CDR3 nucleotides read TGTGCCAGTAACCACCCGGGCAGGGTGGGGATCTATGGCTACACCTTC. As protein: CASNHPGRVGIYGYTF. Looking up the rest from reference TRBV19 and TRBJ1-2 gives the full variable domain: DGGITQSPKYLFRKEGQNVTLSCEQNLNHDAMYWYRQDPGQGLRLIYYSQIVNDFQKGDIAEGYSVSREKKESFPLTVTSAQKNPTAFYLCASNHPGRVGIYGYTFGSGTRLTVV.

The chain has TRBV6-5 and TRBJ2-4; D possibly corresponds to TRBD1 (7 bases). This CDR3 spans 15 amino acids. V was shortened by 6 bases and J by 2 bases, with 14 bases between the two germline ends. Looked up from germline, CDR1 is MNHEY and CDR2 is SVGAGI. The CDR3 spells CASSPGDSPKNIQYF. CDR3 coding DNA: TGTGCCAGCAGCCCGGGGGACAGCCCCAAAAACATTCAGTACTTC.

The J gene is TRBJ2-6, the V gene TRBV28, with D possibly matching TRBD2 (6 bases). The V gene lost 3 bases and the J gene lost 0 bases, with 12 bases spanning the gap. The CDR3 is 17 amino acids. Per the germline V gene, CDR1 is MDHEN and CDR2 is SYDVKM. DNA of the CDR3: TGTGCCAGCAGTTTGGAGGGCAGGGCCTCTGGGGCCAACGTCCTGACTTTC. It translates to CASSLEGRASGANVLTF. The whole variable domain, filled in from reference TRBV28 and TRBJ2-6, reads DVKVTQSSRYLVKRTGEKVFLECVQDMDHENMFWYRQDPGLGLRLIYFSYDVKMKEKGDIPEGYSVSREKKERFSLILESASTNQTSMYLCASSLEGRASGANVLTFGAGSRLTVL.

V and J are TRBV4-2 and TRBJ1-5; the D gene is possibly TRBD1 (5 bases). Germline CDR1 LGHNA, CDR2 YNFKEQ. CDR3 length: 17 residues. Trimming left V 1 base short and J 5 bases short, with 18 bases between. The CDR3 DNA sequence: TGTGCCAGCAGCCAAGGAATATCTCGAACGGGGGATCAGCCCCAGCATTTT. The encoded protein is CASSQGISRTGDQPQHF.

In this sample, this clone turned up once. The V gene is TRBV6-5, the J gene TRBJ2-5, with TRBD2 identical over 12 bases. This CDR3 is 15 amino acids long. The junction had 2 bases not matched to a gene; V was cut back by 2 bases and J by 4 bases. Germline-derived CDR1 and CDR2 are MNHEY and SVGAGI. The CDR3: CASSYRGLAGETQYF. The CDR3 coding sequence is TGTGCCAGCAGTTACCGGGGACTAGCGGGAGAGACCCAGTACTTC.

This clone has only a few counts. The chain is built from TRBV16 and TRBJ1-1; maybe TRBD1 (6 bases). Looked up from germline, CDR1 is KGHSY and CDR2 is FQNENV. The CDR3 loop spans 13 amino acids. V gave up 6 bases and J gave up 6 bases, with 14 bases separating them. This CDR3 is CASSLRGSPEAFF. CDR3 in DNA: TGTGCCAGCAGTCTCAGGGGCAGCCCTGAAGCTTTCTTT.

This clone appeared a single time. In DNA, the CDR3 is TGCAGCGTCTACAGGGACCCTTACGAGCAGTACTTC. Translation gives CSVYRDPYEQYF. This sequence joins TRBV29-1 and TRBJ2-7; TRBD1 might be the D (6 bases). CDR3 size: 12 residues. Germline CDR1 is SQVTM and CDR2 is ANQGSEA. Deletions cut 6 bases from V and 4 bases from J, with 13 bases between.

The table lists this clone with a few counts. This chain links TRBV5-6 with TRBJ2-2; 11 positions agree with TRBD1. J lost 6 bases, V lost 4 bases, and 8 bases had no gene match. Germline lookup yields CDR1 SGHDT and CDR2 YYEEEE. The CDR3 covers 16 residues. CDR3 region: CASSPGTGGGPGELFF. CDR3 nucleotides: TGTGCCAGCAGCCCCGGGACAGGGGGAGGTCCCGGGGAGCTGTTTTTT. The full variable domain, with the rest looked up from reference TRBV5-6 and TRBJ2-2, is DAGVTQSPTHLIKTRGQQVTLRCSPKSGHDTVSWYQQALGQGPQFIFQYYEEEERQRGNFPDRFSGHQFPNYSSELNVNALLLGDSALYLCASSPGTGGGPGELFFGEGSRLTVL.

The chain is built from TRBV4-1 and TRBJ2-1, with 7 bases matching TRBD2. Germline V gene sequence: CDR1 MGHRA, CDR2 YSYEKL. This CDR3 comprises 16 residues. V dropped 0 bases and J dropped 3; count of bases not matched to a gene: 5. CDR3 loop: CASSQERRGSYNEQFF. In DNA form, the CDR3 reads TGCGCCAGCAGCCAAGAACGGCGCGGGAGCTACAATGAGCAGTTCTTC.

This clone turned up a few times. This sequence joins TRBV5-6 and TRBJ2-1; 7 bases agree with TRBD2. The germline CDR1 and CDR2 sequences are SGHDT and YYEEEE. J lost 1 base, V lost 1 base, and 8 bases had no gene match. The length of the CDR3 is 17 residues. The CDR3 coding sequence is TGTGCCAGCAGCTTGACCGCGGGAGTTAGGTCCTACAATGAGCAGTTCTTC. It yields the protein CASSLTAGVRSYNEQFF. The variable domain in full, completed from reference TRBV5-6 and TRBJ2-1, reads DAGVTQSPTHLIKTRGQQVTLRCSPKSGHDTVSWYQQALGQGPQFIFQYYEEEERQRGNFPDRFSGHQFPNYSSELNVNALLLGDSALYLCASSLTAGVRSYNEQFFGPGTRLTVL.

The chain couples TRBV27 to TRBJ1-3; no clear D. V was cut by 7 bases and J by 1 base, with 14 bases left in between. The germline V gene encodes CDR1 MNHEY and CDR2 SMNVEV (reference sequence). CDR3 size: 15 residues. Here the CDR3 DNA reads TGTGCCAGCAAGCTAGCGGGCGGATCTGGAAACACCATATATTTT. Its protein product is CASKLAGGSGNTIYF.

This clone was picked up a small number of times. This sequence joins TRBV7-2 and TRBJ2-3; TRBD2 might be the D (6 bases). Germline-derived CDR1 and CDR2 are SGHTA and FQGNSA. The V end lost 5 bases, the J end lost 8 bases, and 14 bases lay between the germline ends. This CDR3 contains 13 residues. CDR3 loop: CASSLYGGGTQYF. As DNA, the CDR3 is TGTGCCAGCAGCCTCTATGGGGGAGGTACGCAGTATTTT. Combining the CDR3 with reference TRBV7-2 and TRBJ2-3 gives the whole variable domain GAGVSQSPSNKVTEKGKDVELRCDPISGHTALYWYRQSLGQGLEFLIYFQGNSAPDKSGLPSDRFSAERTGGSVSTLTIQRTQQEDSAVYLCASSLYGGGTQYFGPGTRLTVL.